This entry lists 22 T cell receptor beta chains sequenced from one sample in a study of cytomegalovirus exposure and HLA in healthy donors. Primers: 60 Vbeta forward and 13 Jbeta reverse. Measured with immunoSEQ multiplex PCR; TCRdb has only the in-frame clones, and not every one. The sample yields about 190,000 clones, roughly 77% seen once. Sequencing used PBMCs. These receptor sequences come from a man younger than 40 in good health and CMV-seropositive.

The chain uses TRBV5-1 and TRBJ2-2; D might be TRBD2 (6 bases). Trimming left V 4 bases short and J 2 bases short, with 9 bases between. The CDR3 is 14 amino acids. Germline CDR1 and CDR2: SGHRS and YFSETQ. The CDR3 spells CASSLGTNTGELFF. For the CDR3, the DNA is TGCGCCAGCAGCCTCGGGACTAACACCGGGGAGCTGTTTTTT.

The chain couples TRBV5-1 to TRBJ2-5, with D perhaps matching TRBD2 (6 bases). The CDR3 consists of 13 residues. The V end was cut by 2 bases, the J end by 5 bases, with 10 bases between. CDR1 is SGHRS and CDR2 is YFSETQ in the germline V gene. CDR3 bases: TGCGCCAGCAGCTTTTGGGACTCCGAGACCCAGTACTTC. Its translation: CASSFWDSETQYF. The full variable domain, completed using reference TRBV5-1 and TRBJ2-5, is KAGVTQTPRYLIKTRGQQVTLSCSPISGHRSVSWYQQTPGQGLQFLFEYFSETQRNKGNFPGRFSGRQFSNSRSEMNVSTLELGDSALYLCASSFWDSETQYFGPGTRLLVL.

This clone has just one count. This chain joins TRBV7-3 and TRBJ2-3; 8 bases are shared with TRBD1. Losses at the gene ends were 3 bases for V and 11 bases for J; bases not matched to a gene: 13. This CDR3 is 15 amino acids long. Germline CDR1 is SGHTA and CDR2 is FQGTGA. CDR3 bases: TGTGCCAGCAGCTTCCCCGGGACAGGCTCTTGGGAGCAGTATTTT. Amino acids: CASSFPGTGSWEQYF. The full variable domain, with the rest looked up from reference TRBV7-3 and TRBJ2-3, is GAGVSQTPSNKVTEKGKYVELRCDPISGHTALYWYRQSLGQGPEFLIYFQGTGAADDSGLPNDRFFAVRPEGSVSTLKIQRTERGDSAVYLCASSFPGTGSWEQYFGPGTRLTVL.

This clone was seen only a few times. The chain has TRBV30 and TRBJ2-7; tentatively, D is TRBD2 (5 bases). This CDR3 has 12 amino acids. V was cut by 3 bases and J by 2 bases, with 8 bases left in between. In germline, CDR1 is GTSNPN, CDR2 SVGIG (reference sequence). The CDR3 loop is CAWSTLAYEQYF. The CDR3 coding sequence is TGTGCCTGGAGCACACTAGCCTACGAGCAGTACTTC.

The rearrangement joins TRBV15 to TRBJ1-4; weak D call: TRBD1 (6 bases). Trimming stripped 8 bases from V and 2 bases from J, with 12 bases between. The V gene's germline CDR1 is LNHNV and CDR2 YYDKDF (reference sequence). CDR3 length: 14 amino acids. The CDR3 sequence is CATGSGQTNEKLFF. The CDR3 bases are TGTGCCACCGGGAGCGGACAGACTAATGAAAAACTGTTTTTT.

A note on this clone: Germline and junction disagree at one end, which may indicate a read error. The chain is built from TRBV7-9 and TRBJ2-7, with 9 bases fitting TRBD2. The germline CDR1 and CDR2 sequences are SEHNR and FQNEAQ (reference sequence). The CDR3 is made up of 15 amino acids. The CDR3 loop is CSSSSSGVAGDEQYF. In nucleotides, the CDR3 is TGTTCCAGCAGCTCTTCGGGGGTAGCGGGAGACGAGCAGTACTTC.

The V gene is TRBV27, the J gene TRBJ2-5, with a tentative D call TRBD2 (6 bases). Trimming took off 8 bases at V and 1 base at J, with 23 bases between the two ends. This CDR3 spans 17 amino acids. Per the germline V gene, CDR1 is MNHEY and CDR2 is SMNVEV (reference sequence). The CDR3 loop reads CASAPGTLYPLQETQYF. The CDR3 coding sequence is TGTGCCAGCGCACCCGGGACTTTGTACCCTCTCCAAGAGACCCAGTACTTC.

The chain links TRBV29-1 to TRBJ2-7; the match to TRBD1 covers 9 bases. V trimming: 1 base; J trimming: 3 bases; junction bases outside the gene matches: 4. Germline CDR1 reads SQVTM; CDR2 reads ANQGSEA. CDR3 length: 14 amino acids. CDR3 DNA: TGCAGCGTTGAAGTTGGGGGACAGGGCTACGAGCAGTACTTC. The encoded protein is CSVEVGGQGYEQYF.

The rearrangement joins TRBV6-1 to TRBJ2-5; D is undetermined. In germline, CDR1 is MNHNS, CDR2 SASEGT. This CDR3 comprises 14 residues. Trimming stripped 8 bases from V and 1 base from J, with 14 bases between. The CDR3 sequence is CASETLSAQETQYF. CDR3 nucleotide sequence: TGTGCCAGCGAAACCTTGAGTGCCCAAGAGACCCAGTACTTC.

The V call is TRBV4-3, the J call TRBJ2-5, with unresolved D. The CDR3 consists of 15 residues. The germline CDR1 and CDR2 sequences are LGHNA and YSLEER. The V end was cut by 1 base, the J end by 2 bases, with 11 bases between. The CDR3 reads CASSQANRGQETQYF. The CDR3 coding sequence is TGCGCCAGCAGCCAAGCGAATAGAGGTCAAGAGACCCAGTACTTC.

The chain carries TRBV6-1 and TRBJ2-1, with TRBD2 matching 8 bases. Unmatched junction bases numbered 7, after V lost 8 bases and J lost 7 bases. Per the germline V gene, CDR1 is MNHNS and CDR2 is SASEGT. The CDR3 is made up of 13 amino acids. CDR3 nucleotides: TGTGCCAGCGCCCCAGCGGGAGTGAATGAGCAGTTCTTC. Its translation: CASAPAGVNEQFF.

This clone occurred once. The chain couples TRBV18 to TRBJ2-7; 10 bases agree with TRBD1. This CDR3 is 14 amino acids long. The germline V gene has CDR1 KGHSH and CDR2 LQKENI. The V and J ends lost 6 bases and 2 bases, in that order; junction bases with no gene match: 4. CDR3 region: CASSGTGAAYEQYF. DNA of the CDR3: TGTGCCAGCTCGGGGACAGGGGCCGCCTACGAGCAGTACTTC.

The chain employs TRBV15 and TRBJ2-7; TRBD2 matches 7 bases. The germline gives CDR1 LNHNV, CDR2 YYDKDF (reference sequence). V lost 3 bases, J lost 1 base, and 6 bases stayed unmatched. The CDR3 totals 15 residues. The CDR3 spells CATSRRLADSYEQYF. CDR3 DNA: TGTGCCACCAGCAGGAGACTAGCAGATTCCTACGAGCAGTACTTC.

The J gene is TRBJ1-3, the V gene TRBV28; 7 bases are a match to TRBD1. There are 18 residues in the CDR3. Germline assignment: CDR1 MDHEN and CDR2 SYDVKM. With 6 bases clipped from V and 0 bases from J, the junction kept 14 bases outside the gene matches. Here the CDR3 DNA reads TGTGCCAGCAGCCCAACAGGGGCCCTAGACCTCTCTGGAAACACCATATATTTT. Translating it yields CASSPTGALDLSGNTIYF. Variable domain in full (rest from reference TRBV28 and TRBJ1-3): DVKVTQSSRYLVKRTGEKVFLECVQDMDHENMFWYRQDPGLGLRLIYFSYDVKMKEKGDIPEGYSVSREKKERFSLILESASTNQTSMYLCASSPTGALDLSGNTIYFGEGSWLTVV.

The chain joins TRBV11-2 to TRBJ2-2; D uncertain. This CDR3 has 14 residues. V was cut by 2 bases and J by 3 bases, with 7 bases left in between. CDR1 is SGHAT, CDR2 FQNNGV, per germline. The CDR3 spells CASSLSLDTGELFF. The CDR3 coding sequence is TGTGCCAGCAGCTTATCCCTAGACACCGGGGAGCTGTTTTTT.

The chain combines TRBV19 with TRBJ1-5; 11 bases agree with TRBD1. V was pared by 2 bases and J by 7 bases, with 10 bases of the junction left unmatched. The germline V gene encodes CDR1 LNHDA and CDR2 SQIVND (reference sequence). This CDR3 contains 17 residues. The CDR3 DNA follows: TGTGCCAGTAGTATAAAGGGAGGACAGGGGGCAAGGCAGCCCCAGCATTTT. Protein product: CASSIKGGQGARQPQHF.

The V call is TRBV5-1, the J call TRBJ2-7; tentative D call: TRBD1 (5 bases). This CDR3 contains 12 residues. Trimming left V 4 bases short and J 4 bases short, with 9 bases between. Germline values: CDR1 SGHRS, CDR2 YFSETQ. Written as DNA, the CDR3 is TGCGCCAGCAGCAGTGACAGTTACGAGCAGTACTTC. Translating gives CASSSDSYEQYF.

The chain is built from TRBV5-1 and TRBJ1-1; TRBD1 might be the D (6 bases). V dropped 1 base and J dropped 0 bases, with 13 bases sitting between them. The CDR3 length is 16 residues. The germline V gene has CDR1 SGHRS and CDR2 YFSETQ. This CDR3 is CASSLPRDTMNTEAFF. DNA for the CDR3: TGCGCCAGCAGCTTGCCCAGGGACACCATGAACACTGAAGCTTTCTTT.

The chain is built from TRBV6-6 and TRBJ1-5; maybe TRBD1 (5 bases). The CDR3 sequence is 12 residues long. V was clipped by 5 bases and J by 5 bases, with 7 bases between them. Germline assignment: CDR1 MNHNY and CDR2 SVGAGI (reference sequence). CDR3: CASSQGDQPQHF. CDR3 nucleotide sequence: TGTGCCAGCAGTCAAGGGGATCAGCCCCAGCATTTT.

This clone was recorded a few times. J is TRBJ1-1 and V is TRBV11-2, with a weak D call TRBD1 (6 bases). CDR1 is SGHAT, CDR2 FQNNGV, per germline. V gave up 4 bases and J gave up 5 bases, with 14 bases separating them. The CDR3 is 14 amino acids. Here the CDR3 DNA reads TGTGCCAGCAGCTCCAGAATGGGGGCTACTGAAGCTTTCTTT. Its translation is CASSSRMGATEAFF.

CDR3 residues: CASSFQGNTEAFF. In DNA form, the CDR3 reads TGTGCCAGCAGTTTTCAGGGGAACACTGAAGCTTTCTTT. V is TRBV27 and J is TRBJ1-1, with a weak D call TRBD1 (5 bases). Trimming took 3 bases from V and 1 from J, leaving 6 bases between them. Germline values: CDR1 MNHEY, CDR2 SMNVEV (reference sequence). The CDR3 sequence is 13 residues long.

The chain has TRBV4-3 and TRBJ1-5; D not certain. CDR1 is LGHNA, CDR2 YSLEER, per germline. Trimming removed 0 bases at V and 9 bases at J, with 15 bases between. The CDR3 contains 15 residues. CDR3 sequence: CASSQDREGWPPQHF. In DNA form, the CDR3 reads TGCGCCAGCAGCCAAGATCGCGAGGGTTGGCCGCCCCAGCATTTT.